These 18 T cell receptor beta chains share one sample of origin, sequenced in a study of shared clonotypes between healthy human individuals. This table comes from immunoSEQ multiplex PCR, and its TCRdb copy is limited to in-frame clones, with some not included. The sample lists some 500,000 clones, roughly 78% occurring once. Sequenced material: PBMCs. The receptors were sampled from a woman in her 40s in good health. Some clones in this sample may be carry-over from other donors' samples.

The chain carries TRBV19 and TRBJ1-5, with D perhaps matching TRBD1 (6 bases). This CDR3 has 16 residues. Per the germline V gene, CDR1 is LNHDA and CDR2 is SQIVND (reference sequence). The V end was cut by 2 bases, the J end by 3 bases, with 14 bases between. The CDR3 region has the DNA TGTGCCAGTAGTATAAGGGGGGACGGTTACAATCAGCCCCAGCATTTT. Translation gives CASSIRGDGYNQPQHF.

The rearrangement uses TRBV5-4 and TRBJ2-3, with D tentatively TRBD1 (6 bases). CDR3 length equals 14 residues. With 7 bases removed from V and 4 bases from J, the gap between germline ends came to 16 bases. CDR1 is SGHNT and CDR2 is YYREEE in the germline V gene (reference sequence). Written as DNA, the CDR3 is TGTGCCAGCTGGGAACAGGGTCAGGCAGATACGCAGTATTTT. This sequence encodes CASWEQGQADTQYF. The variable domain in full, completed from reference TRBV5-4 and TRBJ2-3, reads ETGVTQSPTHLIKTRGQQVTLRCSSQSGHNTVSWYQQALGQGPQFIFQYYREEENGRGNFPPRFSGLQFPNYSSELNVNALELDDSALYLCASWEQGQADTQYFGPGTRLTVL.

The J gene is TRBJ1-3, the V gene TRBV7-2; D is possibly TRBD1 (6 bases). CDR1 is SGHTA, CDR2 FQGNSA, per germline. Trimming removed 5 bases at V and 4 bases at J, with 15 bases between. CDR3 length: 15 amino acids. CDR3 DNA sequence: TGTGCCAGCAGCCGTAACACAGGGCGCGGAAACACCATATATTTT. Encoded protein: CASSRNTGRGNTIYF.

This chain links TRBV7-6 with TRBJ2-5; D call uncertain. The CDR3 loop spans 13 amino acids. Germline CDR1 and CDR2: SGHVS and FNYEAQ. V was shortened by 6 bases and J by 3 bases, with 11 bases between the two germline ends. The CDR3 is CASRRSLKETQYF. The CDR3 DNA reads as TGTGCCAGCAGACGCAGTCTCAAAGAGACCCAGTACTTC.

This chain's CDR3 is CASRQQGFYNEQFF. CDR3 nucleotides: TGCGCCAGCAGACAACAGGGTTTCTACAATGAGCAGTTCTTC. This chain connects TRBV5-1 to TRBJ2-1; TRBD1 might be the D (6 bases). V was pared by 5 bases and J by 3 bases, with 12 bases between. Per the germline V gene, CDR1 is SGHRS and CDR2 is YFSETQ. The CDR3 covers 14 residues.

V gene TRBV7-8 combines with J gene TRBJ2-3, with TRBD2 identical over 11 bases. Germline loops: CDR1 SGHVS, CDR2 FQNEAQ. The CDR3 consists of 15 residues. The ends lost 5 bases at V and 1 base at J; junction bases unmatched: 2. This CDR3 is CASSQGLAGTDTQYF. DNA for the CDR3: TGTGCCAGCAGCCAGGGACTAGCGGGCACAGATACGCAGTATTTT.

The CDR3 DNA reads TGCGCCAGCAGCCAAGGGCGACAGGGAACCATCAAAAACATTCAGTACTTC. Encoded protein: CASSQGRQGTIKNIQYF. The rearrangement uses TRBV4-1 and TRBJ2-4; the match to TRBD1 covers 7 bases. Germline assignment: CDR1 MGHRA and CDR2 YSYEKL. With 1 base clipped from V and 3 bases from J, the junction kept 9 bases outside the gene matches. This CDR3 comprises 17 residues.

The chain carries TRBV7-9 and TRBJ2-3; D gene ambiguous. This CDR3 has 12 residues. Germline V CDR1 and CDR2: SEHNR, FQNEAQ (reference sequence). V lost 3 bases and J 3 bases, leaving 4 bases between the germline ends. DNA of the CDR3: TGTGCCAGCAGCTTGAGAACAGATACGCAGTATTTT. This encodes CASSLRTDTQYF. Full variable domain (missing parts from reference TRBV7-9 and TRBJ2-3): DTGVSQNPRHKITKRGQNVTFRCDPISEHNRLYWYRQTLGQGPEFLTYFQNEAQLEKSRLLSDRFSAERPKGSFSTLEIQRTEQGDSAMYLCASSLRTDTQYFGPGTRLTVL.

This clone was seen more than once but under ten times. The V gene is TRBV27, the J gene TRBJ2-7, with D possibly TRBD1 on 7 matching bases. V lost 4 bases and J 2 bases, leaving 15 bases between the germline ends. The CDR3 contains 15 residues. Germline-derived CDR1 and CDR2 are MNHEY and SMNVEV (reference sequence). The CDR3, as DNA: TGTGCCAGCAGTTCTTGGACAGGACTAACCTACGAGCAGTACTTC. Translated: CASSSWTGLTYEQYF.

V gene TRBV4-2 combines with J gene TRBJ1-2; D is possibly TRBD1 (5 bases). Germline CDR1 and CDR2: LGHNA and YNFKEQ. This CDR3 is 13 amino acids long. The germline V and J ends were trimmed by 0 bases and 8 bases, with 10 bases remaining between them. Here the CDR3 reads CASSQDEGRGYTF. The CDR3 DNA reads TGTGCCAGCAGCCAAGATGAGGGGCGAGGCTACACCTTC.

The rearrangement links TRBV28 to TRBJ2-1; D is possibly TRBD2 (7 bases). The CDR3 has 14 residues. V dropped 8 bases and J dropped 7 bases, with 18 bases sitting between them. Germline loops: CDR1 MDHEN, CDR2 SYDVKM. Written as DNA, the CDR3 is TGTGCCAGCTTGGGGGCGGGAGAAGGTAATGAGCAGTTCTTC. Protein: CASLGAGEGNEQFF. Looking up the rest from reference TRBV28 and TRBJ2-1 gives the full variable domain: DVKVTQSSRYLVKRTGEKVFLECVQDMDHENMFWYRQDPGLGLRLIYFSYDVKMKEKGDIPEGYSVSREKKERFSLILESASTNQTSMYLCASLGAGEGNEQFFGPGTRLTVL.

The chain couples TRBV5-4 to TRBJ2-3, with D possibly TRBD1 on 6 matching bases. This CDR3 has 16 amino acids. V was cut by 4 bases and J by 0 bases, with 15 bases left in between. Looked up from germline, CDR1 is SGHNT and CDR2 is YYREEE (reference sequence). CDR3 in DNA: TGTGCCAGCAGCCAGGTGGGCCAGGGGAGCACAGATACGCAGTATTTT. Translating it yields CASSQVGQGSTDTQYF.

On this clone itself: This clone may be a read error of a much larger clone one base away. Additional DNA sequences in this sample encode the identical CDR3. The chain recombines TRBV9 with TRBJ1-1; D is undetermined. The CDR3 loop spans 13 amino acids. Looked up from germline, CDR1 is SGDLS and CDR2 is YYNGEE. Trimming took off 1 base at V and 1 base at J, with 5 bases between the two ends. CDR3 region: CASSVTGNTEAFF. The CDR3 DNA reads TGTGCCAGCAGCGTAACGGGGAACACTGAAGCTTTCTTT.

With regard to this clone: The same CDR3 also results from other DNA sequences found in this sample. The chain has TRBV18 and TRBJ2-7; maybe TRBD1 (5 bases). The germline V gene encodes CDR1 KGHSH and CDR2 LQKENI. Between the trimmed V and J ends, which lost 2 bases and 4 bases, there was a span of 9 bases. The CDR3 runs to 13 residues. As DNA, the CDR3 is TGTGCCAGCTCACCAGGGGCCTCGTACGAGCAGTACTTC. Amino acids: CASSPGASYEQYF.

In this sample, this clone turned up a few times. CDR3 residues: CASSPRGRRYTEAFF. DNA for the CDR3: TGTGCCAGCAGTCCTCGGGGCAGGCGCTACACTGAAGCTTTCTTT. The chain combines TRBV27 with TRBJ1-1; weak D call: TRBD1 (5 bases). The CDR3 sequence is 15 residues long. Germline values: CDR1 MNHEY, CDR2 SMNVEV (reference sequence). Trimming removed 5 bases at V and 3 bases at J, with 16 bases between.

The V and J genes are TRBV6-1 and TRBJ1-5; D gene unclear. Trimming left V 4 bases short and J 0 bases short, with 7 bases between. The CDR3 is 14 residues long. The V gene's germline CDR1 is MNHNS and CDR2 SASEGT. In DNA, the CDR3 is TGTGCCAGCAGTGGCCTTAATAGCAATCAGCCCCAGCATTTT. Translated, it gives CASSGLNSNQPQHF.

The V call is TRBV7-2, the J call TRBJ2-7, with D unresolved. Trimming cost V 5 bases and J 3 bases, with 8 bases left between them. This CDR3 spans 12 amino acids. Per the germline V gene, CDR1 is SGHTA and CDR2 is FQGNSA. The CDR3 DNA is TGTGCCAGCAGCCTTAACCGCTACGAGCAGTACTTC. Translating it yields CASSLNRYEQYF.

This chain links TRBV5-5 with TRBJ2-3; 10 bases are a match to TRBD2. Germline CDR1 reads SGHKS; CDR2 reads YYEKEE (reference sequence). CDR3 length equals 17 residues. Germline trimming cut 4 bases from V and 3 bases from J; bases unmatched to any gene: 11. CDR3 region: CASSHSQREGPTDTQYF. CDR3 bases: TGTGCCAGCAGCCATTCCCAGCGGGAGGGCCCGACAGATACGCAGTATTTT.